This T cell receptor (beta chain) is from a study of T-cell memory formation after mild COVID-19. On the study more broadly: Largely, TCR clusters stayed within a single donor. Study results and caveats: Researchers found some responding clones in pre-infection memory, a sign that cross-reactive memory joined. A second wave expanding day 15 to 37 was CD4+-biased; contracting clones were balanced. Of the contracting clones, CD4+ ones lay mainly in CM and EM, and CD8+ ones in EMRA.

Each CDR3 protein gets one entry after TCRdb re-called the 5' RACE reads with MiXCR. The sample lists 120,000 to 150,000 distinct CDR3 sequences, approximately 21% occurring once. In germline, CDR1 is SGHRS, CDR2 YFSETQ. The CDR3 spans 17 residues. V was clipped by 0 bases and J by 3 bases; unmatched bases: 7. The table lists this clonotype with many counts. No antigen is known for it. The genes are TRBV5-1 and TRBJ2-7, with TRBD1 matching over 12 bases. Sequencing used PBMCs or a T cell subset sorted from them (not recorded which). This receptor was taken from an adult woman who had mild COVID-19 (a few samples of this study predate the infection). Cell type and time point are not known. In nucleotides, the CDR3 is TGCGCCAGCAGCTTGGGGGGACAGGGGGCCCCCCTCTACGAGCAGTACTTC. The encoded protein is CASSLGGQGAPLYEQYF.